The T cell receptor (beta chain) under discussion was sequenced for a study of T cells in Graves' hyperthyroidism and ophthalmopathy. The CDR3 has 14 amino acids. Trimming took 2 bases from V and 2 from J, leaving 10 bases between them. Amplified TCR beta CDR3 regions came from RNA transcripts. The primer set for the first-round RT-PCR of the TCR CDR3 was HTBI. TCRdb independently ran MiXCR on the multiplex PCR reads; one entry per CDR3 protein. This repertoire shows around 350,000 distinct CDR3 sequences, roughly 15% found once; its top ten account for about 21%. This clonotype came up many times. The receptor was isolated from a woman aged 60-70 years with Graves' ophthalmopathy. The source material was blood. The chain recombines TRBV12-3 or TRBV12-4 with TRBJ2-7, with D unclear. This chain's CDR3 is CASSLSGDTYEQYF. The CDR3 DNA is TGTGCCAGCAGTTTATCCGGAGATACCTACGAGCAGTACTTC.